What follows are 2 T cell receptor beta chains derived from one specimen sequenced in a study of blood T cell repertoires in COVID-19. Method: immunoSEQ multiplex PCR; TCRdb's copy keeps in-frame clones and lacks some. The top ten clones hold about 8.6% of a sample with about 270,000 clones, approximately 86% of them seen once. Sequencing was carried out using peripheral blood. The receptors come from a man in his forties or fifties with active or convalescent COVID-19.

This chain links TRBV5-1 with TRBJ1-2, with D hard to call. Per the germline V gene, CDR1 is SGHRS and CDR2 is YFSETQ. V lost 4 bases and J 4 bases, leaving 11 bases between the germline ends. This CDR3 comprises 13 residues. The CDR3 bases are TGCGCCAGCAGCCCGGGAGGTGGCTATGGCTACACCTTC. Amino acid sequence: CASSPGGGYGYTF.

The J gene is TRBJ2-6, the V gene TRBV27, with 7 bases identical to TRBD1. V was pared by 2 bases and J by 0 bases, with 4 bases of the junction left unmatched. Germline-derived CDR1 and CDR2 are MNHEY and SMNVEV (reference sequence). The CDR3 runs to 17 residues. The CDR3, as DNA: TGTGCCAGCAGTTTAAGGGGGCCGGACTCTGGGGCCAACGTCCTGACTTTC. It specifies CASSLRGPDSGANVLTF.